Listed here are 22 T cell receptor beta chains from one sample, sequenced in a study of shared clonotypes between healthy human individuals. Sequenced by immunoSEQ multiplex PCR; TCRdb stores in-frame clones only, minus some. This repertoire shows 300,000 or so clones, under 80% found once; its top ten account for under 13%. The sequenced sample was memory CD4+ T cells sorted from blood. Subset defined: CD45RA-negative fraction. All receptors come from a man aged 25-45 years in good health.

This clone was observed at least ten times. The J gene is TRBJ1-2, the V gene TRBV11-3; D is unresolved. CDR3 length: 15 amino acids. Trimming took 2 bases from V and 8 from J, leaving 18 bases between them. Germline V gives CDR1 SGHNT, CDR2 YENEEA. The chain's CDR3 is CASSLLGVQYWGYTF. CDR3 DNA: TGTGCCAGCAGCTTATTGGGCGTTCAGTATTGGGGCTACACCTTC. The whole variable domain, remainder taken from reference TRBV11-3 and TRBJ1-2, is EAGVVQSPRYKIIEKKQPVAFWCNPISGHNTLYWYLQNLGQGPELLIRYENEEAVDDSQLPKDRFSAERLKGVDSTLKIQPAELGDSAVYLCASSLLGVQYWGYTFGSGTRLTVV.

A remark on this clone: Other DNA variants within this sample encode the same CDR3. This sequence joins TRBV19 and TRBJ1-2, with 9 bases that match TRBD1. V trimming: 6 bases; J trimming: 6 bases; junction bases outside the gene matches: 2. The CDR3 runs 12 residues. Germline V gene lookup returns CDR1 LNHDA and CDR2 SQIVND (reference sequence). The CDR3 loop is CASSRQGDGYTF. CDR3 bases: TGTGCCAGTAGCAGACAGGGGGATGGCTACACCTTC.

The chain has TRBV19 and TRBJ2-6, with D unclear. CDR3 length: 14 residues. V was trimmed by 5 bases and J by 0 bases, leaving 5 bases between them. Germline CDR1 is LNHDA and CDR2 is SQIVND (reference sequence). The CDR3: CASSLHSGANVLTF. The CDR3 DNA reads TGTGCCAGTAGTCTGCACTCTGGGGCCAACGTCCTGACTTTC.

This chain uses TRBV7-9 with TRBJ2-5; 8 bases agree with TRBD1. Germline CDR1 is SEHNR and CDR2 is FQNEAQ (reference sequence). With V trimmed by 5 bases and J by 5 bases, 7 bases remained unmatched. The CDR3 sequence is 14 residues long. CDR3 sequence (DNA): TGTGCCAGCAGCCCAGGGGGCGTGGGGGAGACCCAGTACTTC. It yields the protein CASSPGGVGETQYF.

The chain employs TRBV27 and TRBJ2-7; 12 bases fit TRBD2. V shed 4 bases, J shed 3 bases, and the junction held 10 bases outside the gene matches. The CDR3 is 17 residues long. The germline V gene encodes CDR1 MNHEY and CDR2 SMNVEV (reference sequence). The DNA of the CDR3 is TGTGCCAGCAGTTCCTCCGGTCTAGCGGGAGGGCACTACGAGCAGTACTTC. Protein product: CASSSSGLAGGHYEQYF.

The chain is built from TRBV5-6 and TRBJ1-1; the D is unclear. The CDR3 runs to 14 residues. Germline-derived CDR1 and CDR2 are SGHDT and YYEEEE. The V and J ends lost 1 base and 1 base respectively, with 8 bases between them. The CDR3 reads CASSLPSGNTEAFF. CDR3 sequence (DNA): TGTGCCAGCAGCTTGCCTTCAGGGAACACTGAAGCTTTCTTT.

V usage is TRBV18 and J usage is TRBJ2-1; the D is unclear. This CDR3 region has 14 residues. Per germline, CDR1 KGHSH and CDR2 LQKENI. The germline V and J ends were trimmed by 4 bases and 5 bases, with 12 bases remaining between them. CDR3 coding DNA: TGTGCCAGCTCACAATTCAGTGAAAACAATGAGCAGTTCTTC. Encoded protein: CASSQFSENNEQFF.

Only a few counts were recorded for this clone. V usage is TRBV4-3 and J usage is TRBJ2-1, with 11 bases matching TRBD2. The CDR3 sequence is 15 residues long. Losses at the gene ends were 4 bases for V and 4 bases for J; bases not matched to a gene: 3. Per the germline V gene, CDR1 is LGHNA and CDR2 is YSLEER. The CDR3 bases are TGCGCCAGCAGCCGCCGGACTAGCGGGTACAATGAGCAGTTCTTC. Its protein is CASSRRTSGYNEQFF.

The rearrangement links TRBV2 to TRBJ2-5, with a weak D call TRBD1 (7 bases). V was trimmed by 8 bases and J by 5 bases, leaving 24 bases between them. CDR1 is SNHLY and CDR2 is FYNNEI in the germline V gene. The CDR3 is 16 residues long. The CDR3 here is CASGGKLTGRLETQYF. CDR3 in DNA: TGTGCCAGCGGGGGAAAGTTGACAGGGAGGTTGGAGACCCAGTACTTC.

The J gene is TRBJ2-2, the V gene TRBV11-2, with D maybe TRBD1 (5 bases). The germline V and J ends were trimmed by 1 base and 2 bases, with 14 bases remaining between them. The germline V gene has CDR1 SGHAT and CDR2 FQNNGV. The CDR3 covers 17 residues. The CDR3 nucleotides read TGTGCCAGCAGCTTAGTGACAGTCCGAAACAACACCGGGGAGCTGTTTTTT. It yields the protein CASSLVTVRNNTGELFF.

The CDR3 protein is CASSRGTGNTDTQYF. CDR3 nucleotide sequence: TGTGCCAGCAGTCGCGGGACAGGGAACACAGATACGCAGTATTTT. This chain uses TRBV6-6 with TRBJ2-3; 9 bases match TRBD1. The CDR3 loop spans 15 amino acids. With V trimmed by 5 bases and J by 2 bases, 5 bases remained unmatched. The germline gives CDR1 MNHNY, CDR2 SVGAGI (reference sequence).

This chain uses TRBV27 with TRBJ1-4; no clear D. The V and J ends lost 3 bases and 5 bases respectively, with 10 bases between them. Per the germline V gene, CDR1 is MNHEY and CDR2 is SMNVEV (reference sequence). The CDR3 has 14 amino acids. The CDR3 DNA reads TGTGCCAGCAGTTTTTGGGGTCCGAATGAAAAACTGTTTTTT. Translated: CASSFWGPNEKLFF.

The chain carries TRBV30 and TRBJ2-5, with TRBD2 matching over 8 bases. Germline V lookup: CDR1 GTSNPN, CDR2 SVGIG (reference sequence). The CDR3 is made up of 14 amino acids. Germline trimming cut 3 bases from V and 5 bases from J; bases unmatched to any gene: 8. This CDR3 is CAWSLGLELETQYF. The CDR3 DNA sequence: TGTGCCTGGAGCTTGGGACTAGAGTTGGAGACCCAGTACTTC.

This chain connects TRBV27 to TRBJ1-1, with D uncertain. Per the germline V gene, CDR1 is MNHEY and CDR2 is SMNVEV (reference sequence). Trimming stripped 5 bases from V and 0 bases from J, with 10 bases between. The CDR3 is 14 amino acids. The DNA of the CDR3 is TGTGCCAGCAGTCCGCTATGGATGAACACTGAAGCTTTCTTT. Its protein product is CASSPLWMNTEAFF.

This chain joins TRBV5-8 and TRBJ2-2, with 7 bases matching TRBD2. From germline, CDR1 is SGHTS and CDR2 YDEGEE. The CDR3 length is 13 residues. The CDR3 coding sequence is TGTTGTGCGGGAGCTCCGAACACCGGGGAGCTGTTTTTT. This translates into CCAGAPNTGELFF.

V is TRBV28 and J is TRBJ2-3; D is possibly TRBD2 (5 bases). Per germline, CDR1 MDHEN and CDR2 SYDVKM. V lost 6 bases and J lost 0, with 16 bases in between. The CDR3 has 16 amino acids. In DNA form, the CDR3 reads TGTGCCAGCAGGTTAATGGACTCCACTAGCACAGATACGCAGTATTTT. This gives the protein CASRLMDSTSTDTQYF.

The chain couples TRBV6-5 to TRBJ2-2; the D is unclear. Deletions cut 6 bases from V and 4 bases from J, with 9 bases between. Germline loops: CDR1 MNHEY, CDR2 SVGAGI. The CDR3 extends over 13 amino acids. The CDR3 sequence: CASRTASTGELFF. CDR3 bases: TGTGCCAGCAGAACAGCGAGCACCGGGGAGCTGTTTTTT.

The V and J genes are TRBV5-6 and TRBJ2-3; the D gene is possibly TRBD1 (5 bases). Germline V gives CDR1 SGHDT, CDR2 YYEEEE. The CDR3 consists of 13 residues. V was trimmed by 4 bases and J by 1 base, leaving 7 bases between them. The CDR3 nucleotides read TGTGCCAGCAGCGCCAGGGGCACAGATACGCAGTATTTT. It is translated as CASSARGTDTQYF.

The chain couples TRBV19 to TRBJ2-2; D assignment may be TRBD1 or TRBD2 (5 bases each). Germline V gene lookup returns CDR1 LNHDA and CDR2 SQIVND (reference sequence). Trimming removed 3 bases at V and 7 bases at J, with 21 bases between. The CDR3 runs 17 residues. CDR3 protein: CASSISSFRDRGGELFF. The CDR3, as DNA: TGTGCCAGTAGTATTTCCTCGTTCAGGGATCGGGGCGGGGAGCTGTTTTTT.

The gene calls are TRBV4-3 and TRBJ2-1; 10 bases map to TRBD2. This CDR3 has 17 residues. The junction had 5 bases not matched to a gene; V was cut back by 1 base and J by 2 bases. Germline V gene data show CDR1 as LGHNA and CDR2 as YSLEER. The CDR3 sequence is CASSQVPSGSPYNEQFF. The CDR3 DNA reads TGCGCCAGCAGCCAAGTCCCTAGCGGGAGCCCCTACAATGAGCAGTTCTTC.

The sample holds a few counts of this clone. This chain links TRBV13 with TRBJ2-1, with D maybe TRBD2 (5 bases). Trimming shortened V by 0 bases and J by 1 base, and 7 bases separated the two germline ends. The CDR3 loop spans 15 amino acids. CDR1 and CDR2 from the germline V gene are PRHDT and FYEKMQ (reference sequence). This CDR3 is CASSLGTSSYNEQFF. CDR3 nucleotide sequence: TGTGCCAGCAGCTTAGGAACTAGTTCCTACAATGAGCAGTTCTTC.

The chain couples TRBV19 to TRBJ1-2; 7 bases align to TRBD1. Germline CDR1 reads LNHDA; CDR2 reads SQIVND (reference sequence). V dropped 7 bases and J dropped 4; count of bases not matched to a gene: 9. The CDR3 loop spans 14 amino acids. CDR3 bases: TGTGCCAGTACCCCTAAGCGGGACAGCTATGGCTACACCTTC. Its translation: CASTPKRDSYGYTF.